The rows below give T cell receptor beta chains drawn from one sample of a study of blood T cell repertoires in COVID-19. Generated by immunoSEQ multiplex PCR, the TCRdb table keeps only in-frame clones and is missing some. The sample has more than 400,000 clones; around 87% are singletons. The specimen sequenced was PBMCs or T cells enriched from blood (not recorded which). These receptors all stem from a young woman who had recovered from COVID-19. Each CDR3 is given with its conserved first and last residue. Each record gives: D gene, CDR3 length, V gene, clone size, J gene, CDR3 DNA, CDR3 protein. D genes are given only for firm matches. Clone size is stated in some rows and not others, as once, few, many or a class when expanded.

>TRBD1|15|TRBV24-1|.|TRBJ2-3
TGTGCCACCAGTGAACCAGGGGGTGGCACAGATACGCAGTATTTT
CATSEPGGGTDTQYF
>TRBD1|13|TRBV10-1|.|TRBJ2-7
TGCGCCAGCAGTGTCGACAGGGGGGGCGAGCAGTACTTC
CASSVDRGGEQYF
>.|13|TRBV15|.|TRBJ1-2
TGTGCCACCAGCAGAGATGGACAAGGAGGCTACACCTTC
CATSRDGQGGYTF
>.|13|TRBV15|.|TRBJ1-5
TGTGCCACCAGCAGACCCGGGAAGCAGCCCCAGCATTTT
CATSRPGKQPQHF
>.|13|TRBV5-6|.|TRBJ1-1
TGTGCCAGCAGCTTCGGAGGGAACACTGAAGCTTTCTTT
CASSFGGNTEAFF
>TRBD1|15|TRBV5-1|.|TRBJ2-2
TGCGCCAGCACCTCCGGGACAGGGGACACCGGGGAGCTGTTTTTT
CASTSGTGDTGELFF
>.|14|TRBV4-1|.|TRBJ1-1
TGCGCCAGCAGCCACCCCCGGACGGACAGCCAAGCTTTCTTT
CASSHPRTDSQAFF
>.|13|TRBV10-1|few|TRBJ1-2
TGCGCCAGCAGTGACAGGGAGGACTATGGCTACACCTTC
CASSDREDYGYTF
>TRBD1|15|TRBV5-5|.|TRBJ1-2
TGTGCCAGCAGCTTTGGGGGGACAGTGGACTATGGCTACACCTTC
CASSFGGTVDYGYTF
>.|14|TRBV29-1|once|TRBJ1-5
TGCAGCGTCGCCGGCGGACCGACAGCAGGGCCCCAGCATTTT
CSVAGGPTAGPQHF
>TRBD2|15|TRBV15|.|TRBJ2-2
TGTGCCACCAGCTTGGGCGGGGGACGGGCCGGGGAGCTGTTTTTT
CATSLGGGRAGELFF
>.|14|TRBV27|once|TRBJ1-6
TGTGCCACCGCCATCGACAGGTTCGGGTCACCCCTCCACTTT
CATAIDRFGSPLHF
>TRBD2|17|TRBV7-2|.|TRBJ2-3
TGTGCCAGCAGCTTTAGGACTAGCGGGGTCCACACAGATACGCAGTATTTT
CASSFRTSGVHTDTQYF
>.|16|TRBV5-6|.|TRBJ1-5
TGTGCCAGCAGTGACATGGGAGGCGGAGACAATCAGCCCCAGCATTTT
CASSDMGGGDNQPQHF
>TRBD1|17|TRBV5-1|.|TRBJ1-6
TGCGCCAGCAGCTTGGATCCCCCGGGACAGGGGAATTCACCCCTCCACTTT
CASSLDPPGQGNSPLHF
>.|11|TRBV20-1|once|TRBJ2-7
TGCAGTGCCCTTAGGGGTTACGAGCAGTACTTC
CSALRGYEQYF
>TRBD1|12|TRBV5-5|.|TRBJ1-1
TGTGCCAGCGGGACAGGCGGCACTGAAGCTTTCTTT
CASGTGGTEAFF
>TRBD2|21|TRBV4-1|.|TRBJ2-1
TGCGCCAGCAGCCAAGCCCCCCCGGGCAGCGGGGGGCCCAGCTCCTACAATGAGCAGTTCTTC
CASSQAPPGSGGPSSYNEQFF
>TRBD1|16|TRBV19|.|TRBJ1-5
TGTGCCAGTAGTACCCTCCCGGGACAGCGACTCCCCACCCAGCATTTT
CASSTLPGQRLPTQHF
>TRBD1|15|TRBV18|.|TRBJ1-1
TGTGCCAGCTCACCATCCACCTACGACAGGGCCGAAGCTTTCTTT
CASSPSTYDRAEAFF
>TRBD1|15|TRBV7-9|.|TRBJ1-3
TGTGCCAGCAGCCCTGGGGGGACAGCAGGAAACACCATATATTTT
CASSPGGTAGNTIYF
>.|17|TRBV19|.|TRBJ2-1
TGTGCCAGTAGTTCAGGCCTCGTGAAGACCTCCTACAATGAGCAGTTCTTC
CASSSGLVKTSYNEQFF
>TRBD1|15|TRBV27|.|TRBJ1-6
TGTGCCAGCAGTTCAGGACAGGGCGGTCGTTCCCCTCTCCACTTT
CASSSGQGGRSPLHF
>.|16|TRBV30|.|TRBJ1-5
TGTGCCTTCCACCGGGGAGGGAGGTACGGCAATCAGCCCCAGCATTTT
CAFHRGGRYGNQPQHF
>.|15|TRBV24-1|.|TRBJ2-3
TGTGCCACCAGTGATTTGCGAGGCACCACAGATACGCAGTATTTT
CATSDLRGTTDTQYF
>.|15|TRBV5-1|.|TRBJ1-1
TGCGCCAGCAGCTTGGGGACAATCCTGAACACTGAAGCTTTCTTT
CASSLGTILNTEAFF
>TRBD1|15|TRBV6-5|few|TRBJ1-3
TGTGCCAGCAGTTATGGGACAGTTGGAGGAAACACCATATATTTT
CASSYGTVGGNTIYF
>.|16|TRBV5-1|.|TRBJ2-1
TGCGCCAGCAGCTCAGTGGACTTACTGACCTACAATGAGCAGTTCTTC
CASSSVDLLTYNEQFF
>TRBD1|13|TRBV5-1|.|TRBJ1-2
TGCGCTGCCAGGGGGCAGGGGGCAAGTGGCTACACCTTC
CAARGQGASGYTF
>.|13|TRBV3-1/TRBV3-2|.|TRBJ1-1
TGTGCCAGCAGCAGGGGGTTGAACACTGAAGCTTTCTTT
CASSRGLNTEAFF
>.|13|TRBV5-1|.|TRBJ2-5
TGCGCCAGCAGCTTGGTACATAAAGAGACCCAGTACTTC
CASSLVHKETQYF
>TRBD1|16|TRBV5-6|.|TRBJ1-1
TGTGCCAGCCGGTACAGCACGGGACAGGGGAGTGCTGAAGCTTTCTTT
CASRYSTGQGSAEAFF
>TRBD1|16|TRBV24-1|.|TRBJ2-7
TGTGCCACCAGTGCTTACCCCGGGACAGAGGTCTACGAGCAGTACTTC
CATSAYPGTEVYEQYF
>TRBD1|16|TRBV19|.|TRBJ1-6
TGTGCCAGTAGTACCGGTGGACAGGGGGCCGATTCACCCCTCCACTTT
CASSTGGQGADSPLHF
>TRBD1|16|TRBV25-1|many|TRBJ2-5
TGTGCCAGCAGTGACTACGGACAGGGGGGGCAAGAGACCCAGTACTTC
CASSDYGQGGQETQYF
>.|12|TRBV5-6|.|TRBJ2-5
TGTGCCAGCAGCCAGATGGAAGAGACCCAGTACTTC
CASSQMEETQYF
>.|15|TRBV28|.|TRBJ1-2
TGTGCCAGCAGTGCCCCCGGGGGAGGGACGCATGGCTACACCTTC
CASSAPGGGTHGYTF
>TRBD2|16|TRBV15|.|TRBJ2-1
TGTGCCACCAGCAGAGATCGGGCGGGGGTCGAAAATGAGCAGTTCTTC
CATSRDRAGVENEQFF
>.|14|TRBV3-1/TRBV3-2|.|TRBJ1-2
TGTGCCAGCAGCCAAGACCTTATGACAGGTGGCTACACCTTC
CASSQDLMTGGYTF
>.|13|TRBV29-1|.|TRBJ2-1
TGCAGCGTAGTCGTCAGGGGAATCGATGAGCAGTTCTTC
CSVVVRGIDEQFF
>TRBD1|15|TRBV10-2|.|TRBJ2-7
TGCGCCAGCAGTACAACGACAGGGAGCTCCTACGAGCAGTACTTC
CASSTTTGSSYEQYF
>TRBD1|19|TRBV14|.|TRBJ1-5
TGTGCCAGCAGCCCCTCTGGACAGGGATTACTCTATAGCAATCAGCCCCAGCATTTT
CASSPSGQGLLYSNQPQHF
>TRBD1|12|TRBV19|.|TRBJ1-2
TGTGCCAGTTCACAGGGGCACTATGGCTACACCTTC
CASSQGHYGYTF
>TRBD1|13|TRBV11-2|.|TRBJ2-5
TGTGCCAGCAGCCCGACAGGGACAGAGACCCAGTACTTC
CASSPTGTETQYF
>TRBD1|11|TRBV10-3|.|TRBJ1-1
TGTGCCATCAGACAGGGGACTGAAGCTTTCTTT
CAIRQGTEAFF
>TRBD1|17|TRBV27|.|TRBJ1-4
TGTGCCAGCAGTTTATTACCCCAGGGGGGATCAAATGAAAAACTGTTTTTT
CASSLLPQGGSNEKLFF
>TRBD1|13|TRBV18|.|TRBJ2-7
TGTGCCAGCTCATCTGGACAGGGTTACGAGCAGTACTTC
CASSSGQGYEQYF
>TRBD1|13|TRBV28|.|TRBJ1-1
TGTGCCAGCAGTTCACAGGGGTTCGCTGAAGCTTTCTTT
CASSSQGFAEAFF
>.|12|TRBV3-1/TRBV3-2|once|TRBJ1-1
TGTGCCAGCAGCCGTCGAGGAGGGGAGGCTTTCTTT
CASSRRGGEAFF
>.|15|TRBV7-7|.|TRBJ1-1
TGTGCTAGCAGCCCTCCGGGGGAGGGAAACACTGAAGCTTTCTTT
CASSPPGEGNTEAFF